This TCR beta chain was recorded in a study of shared clonotypes between healthy human individuals. Study results and limitations: The study found roughly 5% of naive CD4 clonotypes shared across several donors. For sorted subsets, rarefaction showed incomplete sequencing despite large depth. Naive subsets, compared against memory subsets, generally had larger estimated richness values.

Original methodology: In the immunoSEQ data, sequences were junction-only and lacked quality scores, so filtering differed. Sequenced by immunoSEQ multiplex PCR; TCRdb stores in-frame clones only, minus some. V and J calls and clone size are as listed in that table; D and trimming were resolved from the DNA. The data contain some 2 million clones, just under 95% of them singletons. V was shortened by 1 base and J by 1 base, with 9 bases between the two germline ends. The V gene's germline CDR1 is LGHNA and CDR2 YSLEER. The CDR3 length is 15 residues. Naive CD8 populations comprised CD45RO-negative cells positively selected for CCR7, excluding terminally differentiated effector memory CD45RA+ cells. Concerning this clone itself: What it binds is unknown.

The sequenced sample was naive CD8+ T cells sorted from blood. The genes are TRBV4-3 and TRBJ2-3; TRBD1 is a possible D gene (6 bases). This sequence was found in a man aged 18 to 35 in good health. CDR3 in DNA: TGCGCCAGCAGCCAAGCCAGGACAGGCACAGATACGCAGTATTTT. Translating it yields CASSQARTGTDTQYF.